This T cell receptor (beta chain) is drawn from a study of T cell responses to AZD1222 COVID-19 vaccine. This CDR3 comprises 15 residues. The V gene's germline CDR1 is LGHDT and CDR2 YNNKEL (reference sequence). V was clipped by 1 base and J by 4 bases, with 10 bases between them. General study points: White British people made up most donors, females outnumbered males, and clonal diversity was possibly underestimated.

Produced via immunoSEQ multiplex PCR; TCRdb's table is partial and in-frame only. Counted here are fewer than 150,000 clones, roughly 93% occurring once; the ten biggest clones make up around 3.1%. To note about this clone: The antigen is unknown.

The V gene is TRBV3-1 (or the pseudogene TRBV3-2), the J gene TRBJ1-4, with D possibly being TRBD1 (5 bases). The sequence was collected from an adult in good health. The source material was peripheral blood, sampled on day 0 of AZD1222 vaccination. Here the CDR3 DNA reads TGTGCCAGCAGCCAAGGGTTACAGGATAATGAAAAACTGTTTTTT. Protein: CASSQGLQDNEKLFF.